This T cell receptor beta chain originates from a study of blood T cell repertoires in COVID-19. V lost 2 bases to trimming and J lost 4 bases, with 8 bases between them. Germline CDR1 reads GTSNPN; CDR2 reads SVGIG (reference sequence). The CDR3 is 12 amino acids. Profiled with immunoSEQ multiplex PCR; TCRdb holds only in-frame clones, not every one. The sample has approximately 160,000 clones, more than 75% seen once; the top ten hold approximately 6%. This TCR derives from a man aged 35-49 years who had recovered from COVID-19. The sequenced sample consisted of PBMCs or T cells enriched from blood (not recorded which). This chain links TRBV30 with TRBJ1-1; D gene unclear. CDR3 nucleotides: TGTGCCTGGAGTTACCTATTCACTGAAGCTTTCTTT. It translates to CAWSYLFTEAFF. The full variable domain, rest sourced from reference TRBV30 and TRBJ1-1, is SQTIHQWPATLVQPVGSPLSLECTVEGTSNPNLYWYRQAAGRGLQLLFYSVGIGQISSEVPQNLSASRPQDRQFILSSKKLLLSDSGFYLCAWSYLFTEAFFGQGTRLTVV.